The clone carrying this T cell receptor beta chain was detected a few times. As yet, its antigen is unknown. CDR3 length equals 16 residues. V lost 0 bases, J lost 3 bases, and 5 bases stayed unmatched. Germline lookup yields CDR1 MNHEY and CDR2 SVGAGI. These data originate in a study of T cell responses to AZD1222 COVID-19 vaccine. Regarding the study as a whole: With two AZD1222 doses given, Spike-specific TCR breadth and depth both rose. It was only a handful of AZD1222 recipients who were seropositive at baseline. Donors were mostly white British, more females; clonal diversity possibly underestimated.

The repertoire was sequenced with immunoSEQ multiplex PCR; TCRdb's copy has only in-frame clones and lacks some. The table has about 110,000 clones, 80% to 95% seen once; the top ten hold roughly 8%. Investigators merged groups given second doses at roughly 4 or roughly 12 weeks. The chain links TRBV6-5 to TRBJ1-5, with 7 bases fitting TRBD1. The material was peripheral blood, obtained 28 days after the second AZD1222 dose. The sequence derives from an adult who received the AZD1222 COVID-19 vaccine. The CDR3 DNA follows: TGTGCCAGCAGTTACTCTCGTGACAGGGACAATCAGCCCCAGCATTTT. It yields the protein CASSYSRDRDNQPQHF.